These 13 T cell receptor beta chains originate from one sample sequenced in a study of T cells in Graves' hyperthyroidism and ophthalmopathy. Template material for amplifying TCR beta CDR3 regions consisted of RNA transcripts. First-round RT-PCR with HTBI primers amplified the TCR CDR3 region. TCRdb itself ran the multiplex PCR reads through MiXCR, one entry per CDR3 protein. The table includes around 400,000 distinct CDR3 sequences, around a sixth detected once. The sequenced material came from blood. The receptor set was obtained from a woman between 18 and 29 years old with Graves' hyperthyroidism that later progressed to Graves' ophthalmopathy.

This clonotype was seen at least ten times. The chain has TRBV20-1 and TRBJ2-3; 8 bases agree with TRBD2. The CDR3 extends over 14 amino acids. V gave up 1 base and J gave up 0 bases; unmatched junction bases: 0. Germline CDR1 reads DFQATT; CDR2 reads SNEGSKA (reference sequence). Here the CDR3 reads CSARASGSTDTQYF. CDR3 in DNA: TGCAGTGCTAGAGCTAGCGGGAGCACAGATACGCAGTATTTT.

This rearrangement joins TRBV4-1 to TRBJ2-1; 12 nucleotides line up with TRBD2. The CDR3 is 16 residues long. V gave up 3 bases and J gave up 8 bases; unmatched junction bases: 8. Germline CDR1 MGHRA, CDR2 YSYEKL. CDR3 protein: CASSHTTSGRGDEQFF. CDR3 DNA: TGCGCCAGCAGCCACACGACTAGCGGGAGAGGCGATGAGCAGTTCTTC.

A word on this clonotype: This may be a read error, as it is one base from a much larger clone. The chain carries TRBV28 and TRBJ1-4; D remains unclear. The CDR3 is made up of 15 amino acids. CDR1 and CDR2 (germline): MDHEN, SYDVKM. For the CDR3, the DNA is TGTGCCAGCAGGGGAACTGAAGGGCATAATGAAAAACCGTTTTTT. It encodes CASRGTEGHNEKPFF.

CDR3 protein: CATSDFRGLRYNEQFF. In DNA, the CDR3 is TGTGCCACCAGTGATTTCAGGGGACTCCGATACAATGAGCAGTTCTTC. This rearrangement joins TRBV24-1 to TRBJ2-1; the D gene could be TRBD1 or TRBD2 (6 bases each). Germline CDR1 reads KGHDR; CDR2 reads SFDVKD. V was trimmed by 1 base and J by 4 bases, leaving 13 bases between them. The CDR3 contains 16 residues.

This clonotype occurred a few times. The CDR3 protein is CASSFGRVPVYLAEQYF. The CDR3 nucleotides are TGTGCCAGCAGCTTCGGGCGGGTGCCGGTTTATCTTGCCGAGCAGTACTTC. V gene TRBV5-6 combines with J gene TRBJ2-7, with D possibly TRBD2 on 5 matching bases. The ends were cut back, 2 bases at V and 6 bases at J, with 24 bases in the middle. The germline CDR1 and CDR2 sequences are SGHDT and YYEEEE. The CDR3 is 17 amino acids.

This clonotype was found many times. This chain links TRBV6-1 with TRBJ2-1, with TRBD1 as a possible D gene (8 bases). CDR3 length: 13 residues. Trimming took off 4 bases at V and 9 bases at J, with 13 bases between the two ends. In germline, CDR1 is MNHNS, CDR2 SASEGT. The CDR3 DNA is TGTGCCAGCAGTGGACAGGGGAGGGGTGAGCAGTTCTTC. This codes for CASSGQGRGEQFF.

This clonotype was recorded many times. V and J are TRBV2 and TRBJ2-7; 7 positions agree with TRBD2. V lost 7 bases and J lost 7; bases outside the gene matches: 13. Germline-derived CDR1 and CDR2 are SNHLY and FYNNEI. The CDR3 consists of 14 residues. The CDR3 is CASTGSGTPWEQYF. As DNA, the CDR3 is TGTGCCAGCACAGGGAGCGGGACTCCTTGGGAGCAGTACTTC.

This clonotype was counted between two and nine times. V and J are TRBV30 and TRBJ2-7; 8 nucleotides line up with TRBD2. V lost 0 bases to trimming and J lost 3 bases; unmatched junction nucleotides: 7. Germline CDR1 reads GTSNPN; CDR2 reads SVGIG (reference sequence). The CDR3 sequence is 15 residues long. The CDR3 region has the DNA TGTGCCTGGAGTGTAGGCCTAGCGGGTGGCTACGAGCAGTACTTC. It translates to CAWSVGLAGGYEQYF.

The table lists this clonotype with many counts. The chain carries TRBV12-3 or TRBV12-4 and TRBJ2-7, with 8 bases fitting TRBD2. The V segment lost 7 bases and the J segment 7 bases; nucleotides outside the gene matches: 12. The CDR3 covers 14 residues. The CDR3 coding sequence is TGTGCCAGCACCAAGATCGGGCGGGAGGAGGAGCAGTACTTC. Protein product: CASTKIGREEEQYF.

The chain recombines TRBV9 with TRBJ2-1; TRBD2 aligns across 13 bases. The V gene end was trimmed by 0 bases and the J gene end by 0 bases; junction bases not matched to a gene: 6. The V gene's germline CDR1 is SGDLS and CDR2 YYNGEE. There are 19 residues in the CDR3. The CDR3 loop reads CASSVEGLAGLSSYNEQFF. The CDR3 region has the DNA TGTGCCAGCAGCGTAGAGGGACTAGCGGGACTGAGCTCCTACAATGAGCAGTTCTTC.

With respect to this clonotype: Given a much more abundant clone one base away, this may be a read error. The chain joins TRBV7-2 to TRBJ2-5; TRBD2 is a possible D gene (5 bases). The CDR3 length is 15 residues. Germline V lookup: CDR1 SGHTA, CDR2 FQGNSA. The CDR3, as DNA: TGTGCCAGCAGCTTAGGCGTCCAGCGGCAAGAGACCCGGTACTTC. Translation gives CASSLGVQRQETRYF.

A word on this clonotype: One end of the junction is discordant with germline, which a read error may explain. The rearrangement links TRBV14 to TRBJ2-4; D uncertain. CDR1 is SGHDN, CDR2 FVKESK, per germline. The CDR3 has 14 residues. The chain's CDR3 is CASSQVRTKNIQHF. The CDR3, as DNA: TGTGCCAGCAGCCAAGTTCGAACCAAAAACATTCAGCACTTC.

This clonotype has ten or more counts. This chain uses TRBV28 with TRBJ2-1; 15 nucleotides line up with TRBD2. Germline V gene lookup returns CDR1 MDHEN and CDR2 SYDVKM. With 4 bases clipped from V and 6 bases from J, the junction kept 7 bases outside the gene matches. The CDR3 length is 17 residues. DNA for the CDR3: TGTGCCAGCAGTTCCTGGACTAGCGGGAGGGCCCGCAATGAGCAGTTCTTC. Its protein is CASSSWTSGRARNEQFF.